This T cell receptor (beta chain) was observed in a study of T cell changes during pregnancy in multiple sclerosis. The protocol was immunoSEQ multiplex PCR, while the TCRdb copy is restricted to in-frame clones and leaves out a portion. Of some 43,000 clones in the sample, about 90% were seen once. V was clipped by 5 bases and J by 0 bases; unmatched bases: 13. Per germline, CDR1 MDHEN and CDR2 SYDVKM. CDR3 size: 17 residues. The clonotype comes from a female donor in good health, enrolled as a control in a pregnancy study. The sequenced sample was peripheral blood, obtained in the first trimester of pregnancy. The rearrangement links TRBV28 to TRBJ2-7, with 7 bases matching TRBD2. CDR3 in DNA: TGTGCCAGCAGTGCAATCCCCAGCGGGATAAGCTCCTACGAGCAGTACTTC. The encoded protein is CASSAIPSGISSYEQYF.